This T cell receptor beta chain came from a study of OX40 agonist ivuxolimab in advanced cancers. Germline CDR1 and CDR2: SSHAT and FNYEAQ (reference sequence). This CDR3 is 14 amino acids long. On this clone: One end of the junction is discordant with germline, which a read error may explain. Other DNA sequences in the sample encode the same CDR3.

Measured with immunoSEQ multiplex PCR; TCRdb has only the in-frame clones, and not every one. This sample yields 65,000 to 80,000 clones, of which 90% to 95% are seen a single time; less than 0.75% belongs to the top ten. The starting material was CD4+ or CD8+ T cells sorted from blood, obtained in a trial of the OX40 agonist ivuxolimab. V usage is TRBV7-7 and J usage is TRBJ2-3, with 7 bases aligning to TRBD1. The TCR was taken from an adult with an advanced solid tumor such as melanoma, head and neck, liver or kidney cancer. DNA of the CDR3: TGTGCTAGCAGCCTCAGGGGGAGCACAGATACGCAGTATTTT. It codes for CASSLRGSTDTQYF.